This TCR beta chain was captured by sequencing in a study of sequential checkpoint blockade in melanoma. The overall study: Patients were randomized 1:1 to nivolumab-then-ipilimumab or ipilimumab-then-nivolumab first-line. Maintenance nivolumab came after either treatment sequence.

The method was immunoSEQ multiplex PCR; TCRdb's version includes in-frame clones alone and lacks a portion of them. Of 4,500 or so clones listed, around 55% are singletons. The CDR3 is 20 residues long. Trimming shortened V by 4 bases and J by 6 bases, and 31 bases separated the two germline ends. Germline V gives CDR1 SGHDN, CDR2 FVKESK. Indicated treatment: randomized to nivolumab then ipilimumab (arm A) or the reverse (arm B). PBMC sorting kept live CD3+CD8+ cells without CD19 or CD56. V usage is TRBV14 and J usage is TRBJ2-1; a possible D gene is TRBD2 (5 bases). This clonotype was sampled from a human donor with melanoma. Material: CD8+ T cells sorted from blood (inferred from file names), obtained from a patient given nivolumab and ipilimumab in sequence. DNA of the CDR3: TGTGCCAGCAGCCCTTGGGCGGAGGTGTTGGATCTCATGAAGTCCAATGAGCAGTTCTTC. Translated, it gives CASSPWAEVLDLMKSNEQFF. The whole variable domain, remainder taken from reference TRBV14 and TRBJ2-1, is EAGVTQFPSHSVIEKGQTVTLRCDPISGHDNLYWYRRVMGKEIKFLLHFVKESKQDESGMPNNRFLAERTGGTYSTLKVQPAELEDSGVYFCASSPWAEVLDLMKSNEQFFGPGTRLTVL.